This T cell receptor beta chain was observed in a study of Graves' ophthalmopathy and Graves' hyperthyroidism. Study results and caveats: Appearing in blood as well were most expanded thyroid clonotypes above 0.001 frequency.

The table lists this clonotype with many counts. The antigen remains undetermined. The germline V and J ends were trimmed by 5 bases and 1 base, with 14 bases remaining between them. This CDR3 spans 15 amino acids. In germline, CDR1 is SEHNR, CDR2 FQNEAQ (reference sequence). The study amplified TCR beta CDR3 regions using RNA transcripts. Scientists carried out first-round RT-PCR using HTBI primers and then a second-round multiplex PCR. TCRdb analysed the multiplex PCR reads with MiXCR anew, one entry per CDR3 protein. The sample records hundreds of thousands of distinct CDR3 sequences, 22% being singletons. Patients were diagnosed from clinical symptoms, serum thyroxine, TRAb, thyroid ultrasound and orbital computed tomography.

Material for sequencing was peripheral blood. This clonotype was sampled from a woman under 30 with stable Graves' hyperthyroidism. Some clones in this sample may be carry-over from other donors' samples. This chain links TRBV7-9 with TRBJ1-1; D possibly corresponds to TRBD1 (5 bases). The CDR3 protein is CASSPLSGGNTEAFF. CDR3 DNA: TGTGCCAGCAGCCCCTTAAGCGGGGGGAACACTGAAGCTTTCTTT.